This T cell receptor (beta chain) was captured in a study of cytomegalovirus exposure and HLA in healthy donors. Study information: An earlier analysis found fewer than 140 million unique TCR beta sequences from about 190 million T cells. Study-wide results and limits: Across donors, sequencing depth was assumed by presence/absence analyses to be roughly uniform.

PCR was performed using 60 Vbeta and 13 Jbeta primers. Produced via immunoSEQ multiplex PCR; TCRdb's table is partial and in-frame only. The sample holds 190,000 or so clones, about 80% seen once. Donors consisted of healthy bone marrow donors. Note on this clone: Its specificity is unknown.

The CDR3 totals 16 residues. Unmatched junction bases numbered 11, after V lost 5 bases and J lost 7 bases. The germline CDR1 and CDR2 sequences are SNHLY and FYNNEI. The rearrangement uses TRBV2 and TRBJ2-1, with 10 bases matching TRBD1. Sample: PBMCs. The sequence was collected from a boy aged 5 to 17 in good health and CMV-seronegative. CDR3 amino acids: CASSQRPGTGENEQFF. The CDR3 bases are TGTGCCAGCAGTCAACGCCCCGGGACAGGGGAGAATGAGCAGTTCTTC.